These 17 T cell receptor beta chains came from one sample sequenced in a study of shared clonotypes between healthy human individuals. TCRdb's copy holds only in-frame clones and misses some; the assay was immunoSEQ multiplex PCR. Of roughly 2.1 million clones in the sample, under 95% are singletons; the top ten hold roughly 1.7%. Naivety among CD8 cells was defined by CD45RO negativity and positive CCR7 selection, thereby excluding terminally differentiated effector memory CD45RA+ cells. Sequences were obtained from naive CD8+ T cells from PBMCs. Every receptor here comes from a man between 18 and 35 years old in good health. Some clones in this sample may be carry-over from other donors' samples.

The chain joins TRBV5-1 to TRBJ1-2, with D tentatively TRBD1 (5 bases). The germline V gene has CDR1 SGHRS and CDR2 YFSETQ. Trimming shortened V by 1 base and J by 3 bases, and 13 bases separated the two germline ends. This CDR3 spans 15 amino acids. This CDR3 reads CASSLKEGFDYGYTF. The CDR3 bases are TGCGCCAGCAGCTTGAAGGAGGGGTTCGACTATGGCTACACCTTC.

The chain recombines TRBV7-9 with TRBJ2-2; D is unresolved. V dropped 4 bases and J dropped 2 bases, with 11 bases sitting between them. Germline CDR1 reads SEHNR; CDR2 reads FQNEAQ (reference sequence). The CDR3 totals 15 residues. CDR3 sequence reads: CASSSSLHNTGELFF. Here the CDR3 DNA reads TGTGCCAGCAGCTCCTCCCTTCATAACACCGGGGAGCTGTTTTTT.

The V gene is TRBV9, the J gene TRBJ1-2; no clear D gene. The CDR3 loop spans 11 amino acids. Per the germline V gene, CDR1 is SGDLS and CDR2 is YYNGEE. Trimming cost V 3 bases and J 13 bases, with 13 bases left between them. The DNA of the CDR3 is TGTGCCAGCAGCGAGAGCCCTCTAGGCACCTTC. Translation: CASSESPLGTF.

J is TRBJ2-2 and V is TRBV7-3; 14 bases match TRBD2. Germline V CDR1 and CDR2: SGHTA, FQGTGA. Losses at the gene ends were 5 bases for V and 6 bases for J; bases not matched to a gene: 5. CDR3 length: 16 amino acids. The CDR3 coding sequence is TGTGCCAGCAGCAACGGGACTAGCGGGAGTCCCGGGGAGCTGTTTTTT. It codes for CASSNGTSGSPGELFF.

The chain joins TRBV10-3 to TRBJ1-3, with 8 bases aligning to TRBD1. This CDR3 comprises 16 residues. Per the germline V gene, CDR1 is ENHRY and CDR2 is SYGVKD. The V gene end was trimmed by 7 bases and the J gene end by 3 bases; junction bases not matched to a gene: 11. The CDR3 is CAIKSGQGAIGNTIYF. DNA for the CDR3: TGTGCCATCAAGAGCGGGCAGGGGGCTATTGGAAACACCATATATTTT.

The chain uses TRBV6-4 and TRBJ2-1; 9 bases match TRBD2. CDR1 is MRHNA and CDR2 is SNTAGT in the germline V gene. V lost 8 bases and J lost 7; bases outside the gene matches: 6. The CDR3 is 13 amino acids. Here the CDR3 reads CASRTSVGNEQFF. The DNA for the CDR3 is TGTGCCAGCCGGACTAGCGTAGGGAATGAGCAGTTCTTC.

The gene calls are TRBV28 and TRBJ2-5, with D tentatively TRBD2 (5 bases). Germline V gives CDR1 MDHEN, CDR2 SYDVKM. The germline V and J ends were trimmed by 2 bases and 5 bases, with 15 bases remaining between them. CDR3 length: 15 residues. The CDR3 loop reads CASSLLGVGWETQYF. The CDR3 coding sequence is TGTGCCAGCAGTTTACTGGGAGTTGGCTGGGAGACCCAGTACTTC.

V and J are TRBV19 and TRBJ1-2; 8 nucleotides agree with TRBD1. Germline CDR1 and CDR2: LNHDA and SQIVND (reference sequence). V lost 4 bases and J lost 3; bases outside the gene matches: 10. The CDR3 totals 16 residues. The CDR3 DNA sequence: TGTGCCAGTAGTAACTACGGACAGGGCTCCTACTATGGCTACACCTTC. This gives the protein CASSNYGQGSYYGYTF.

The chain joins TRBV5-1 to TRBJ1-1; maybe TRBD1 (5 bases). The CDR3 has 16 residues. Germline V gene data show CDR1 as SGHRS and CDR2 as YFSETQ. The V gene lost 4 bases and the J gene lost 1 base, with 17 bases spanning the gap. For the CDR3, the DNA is TGCGCCAGCAGCGAAGGACATCTGAGACGGAACACTGAAGCTTTCTTT. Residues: CASSEGHLRRNTEAFF.

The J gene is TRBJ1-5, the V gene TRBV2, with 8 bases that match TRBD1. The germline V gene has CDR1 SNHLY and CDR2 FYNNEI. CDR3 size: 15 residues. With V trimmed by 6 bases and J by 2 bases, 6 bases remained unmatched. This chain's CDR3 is CASRRTGWGNQPQHF. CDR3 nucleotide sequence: TGTGCCAGCAGGCGGACAGGGTGGGGCAATCAGCCCCAGCATTTT.

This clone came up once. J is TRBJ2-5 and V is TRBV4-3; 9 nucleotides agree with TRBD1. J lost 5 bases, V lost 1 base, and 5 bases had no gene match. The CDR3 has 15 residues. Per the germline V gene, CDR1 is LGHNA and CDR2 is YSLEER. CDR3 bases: TGCGCCAGCAGCCAAGGGACAGGGGAGAGGGAGACCCAGTACTTC. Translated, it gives CASSQGTGERETQYF.

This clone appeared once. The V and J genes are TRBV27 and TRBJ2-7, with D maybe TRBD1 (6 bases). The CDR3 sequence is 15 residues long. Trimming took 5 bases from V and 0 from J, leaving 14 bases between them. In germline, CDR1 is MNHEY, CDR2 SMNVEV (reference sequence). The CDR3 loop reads CASSVRGSSSYEQYF. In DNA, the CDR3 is TGTGCCAGCAGTGTCAGGGGTTCTAGCTCCTACGAGCAGTACTTC.

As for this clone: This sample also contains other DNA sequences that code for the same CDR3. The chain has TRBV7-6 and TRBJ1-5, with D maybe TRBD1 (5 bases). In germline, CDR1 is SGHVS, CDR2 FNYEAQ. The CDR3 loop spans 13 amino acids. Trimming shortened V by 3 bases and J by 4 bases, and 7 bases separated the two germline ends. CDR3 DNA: TGTGCCAGCAGCTTTGGGGGGAATCAGCCCCAGCATTTT. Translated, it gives CASSFGGNQPQHF.

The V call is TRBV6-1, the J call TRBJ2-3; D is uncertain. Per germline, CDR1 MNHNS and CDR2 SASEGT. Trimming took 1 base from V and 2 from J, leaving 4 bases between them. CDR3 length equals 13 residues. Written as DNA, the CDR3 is TGTGCCAGCAGTGAAGTTGACACAGATACGCAGTATTTT. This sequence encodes CASSEVDTDTQYF.

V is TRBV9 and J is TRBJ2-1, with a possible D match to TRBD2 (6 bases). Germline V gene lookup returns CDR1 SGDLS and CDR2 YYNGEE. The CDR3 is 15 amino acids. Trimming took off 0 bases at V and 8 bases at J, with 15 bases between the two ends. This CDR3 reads CASSVAGAWGDEQFF. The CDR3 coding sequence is TGTGCCAGCAGCGTAGCCGGGGCATGGGGGGATGAGCAGTTCTTC.

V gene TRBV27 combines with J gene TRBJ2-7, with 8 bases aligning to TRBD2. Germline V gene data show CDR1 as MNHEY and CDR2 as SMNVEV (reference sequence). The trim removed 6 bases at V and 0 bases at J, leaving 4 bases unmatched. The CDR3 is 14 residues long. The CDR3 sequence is CASSPTSDSYEQYF. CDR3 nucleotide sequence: TGTGCCAGCAGCCCGACTAGCGACTCCTACGAGCAGTACTTC.

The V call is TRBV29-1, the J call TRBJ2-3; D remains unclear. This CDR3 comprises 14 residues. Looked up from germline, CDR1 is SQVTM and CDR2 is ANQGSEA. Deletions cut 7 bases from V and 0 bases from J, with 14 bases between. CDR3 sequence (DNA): TGCAGCGGGTCGGACCGGTTTAGCACAGATACGCAGTATTTT. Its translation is CSGSDRFSTDTQYF.